What follows are 32 T cell receptor beta chains derived from one specimen sequenced in a study of T cells in Graves' hyperthyroidism and ophthalmopathy. It was RNA transcripts that yielded the amplified TCR beta CDR3 regions. The HTBI set primed first-round TCR CDR3 RT-PCR. One entry per CDR3 protein results from TCRdb running MiXCR on the multiplex PCR reads. The table lists approximately 400,000 distinct CDR3 sequences, around 16% of them singletons. The sequenced sample was blood. The receptors were gathered from a woman aged 18-30 years with Graves' hyperthyroidism.

The chain joins TRBV7-9 to TRBJ2-2; D is unclear. Between the trimmed V and J ends, which lost 5 bases and 0 bases, there was a span of 10 bases. The germline V gene has CDR1 SEHNR and CDR2 FQNEAQ (reference sequence). The CDR3 loop spans 15 amino acids. This chain's CDR3 is CASSTGRPNTGELFF. CDR3 DNA sequence: TGTGCCAGCAGCACCGGACGGCCGAACACCGGGGAGCTGTTTTTT. Supplemented by reference TRBV7-9 and TRBJ2-2, the full variable domain reads DTGVSQNPRHKITKRGQNVTFRCDPISEHNRLYWYRQTLGQGPEFLTYFQNEAQLEKSRLLSDRFSAERPKGSFSTLEIQRTEQGDSAMYLCASSTGRPNTGELFFGEGSRLTVL.

The J gene is TRBJ2-6, the V gene TRBV7-9; D may correspond to TRBD1 or TRBD2 (5 bases each). Germline CDR1 reads SEHNR; CDR2 reads FQNEAQ (reference sequence). The germline V and J ends were trimmed by 5 bases and 4 bases, with 21 bases remaining between them. The CDR3 covers 18 residues. The CDR3 DNA is TGTGCCAGCAGCCCAAAACGATCCGGGACGGGGGGGGCCAACGTCCTGACTTTC. This sequence encodes CASSPKRSGTGGANVLTF.

This clonotype was recorded many times. The gene calls are TRBV2 and TRBJ2-1; possibly TRBD2 for D (5 bases). The CDR3 is 16 residues long. Germline V gene sequence: CDR1 SNHLY, CDR2 FYNNEI. The V end was cut by 1 base, the J end by 0 bases, with 10 bases between. The CDR3: CASSEVRETSYNEQFF. The DNA of the CDR3 is TGTGCCAGCAGTGAAGTTCGGGAAACCTCCTACAATGAGCAGTTCTTC.

The genes are TRBV12-3 or TRBV12-4 and TRBJ1-1; no clear D gene. This CDR3 region has 14 residues. V shed 6 bases and J shed 1 base, with 12 bases lying between them. The CDR3 loop is CASSTRRTNTEAFF. CDR3 sequence (DNA): TGTGCCAGCAGCACCCGTAGGACGAACACTGAAGCTTTCTTT.

This clonotype was picked up a small number of times. This chain connects TRBV4-2 to TRBJ2-7; 11 bases are a match to TRBD2. The V gene end was trimmed by 3 bases and the J gene end by 0 bases; junction bases not matched to a gene: 4. The CDR3 sequence is 16 residues long. CDR1 and CDR2 (germline): LGHNA, YNFKEQ. The CDR3: CASSQGLAASSYEQYF. CDR3 DNA: TGTGCCAGCAGCCAGGGACTAGCGGCTAGCTCCTACGAGCAGTACTTC.

This clonotype showed up just a few times. Here the CDR3 reads CASSFIDIGGQYF. In nucleotides, the CDR3 is TGTGCCAGCAGCTTTATCGATATAGGAGGGCAGTACTTC. The chain uses TRBV7-9 and TRBJ2-7, with D possibly TRBD2 on 5 matching bases. V was cut by 3 bases and J by 9 bases, with 15 bases left in between. From germline, CDR1 is SEHNR and CDR2 FQNEAQ (reference sequence). CDR3 length equals 13 residues.

This clonotype was seen only once. The rearrangement links TRBV14 to TRBJ1-3; D remains ambiguous. In germline, CDR1 is SGHDN, CDR2 FVKESK. Between the trimmed V and J ends, which lost 0 bases and 4 bases, there was a span of 10 bases. CDR3 length equals 15 residues. The CDR3 loop is CASSQDSIRGNTIYF. Written as DNA, the CDR3 is TGTGCCAGCAGCCAAGATTCGATCAGAGGAAACACCATATATTTT. Combining the CDR3 with reference TRBV14 and TRBJ1-3 gives the whole variable domain EAGVTQFPSHSVIEKGQTVTLRCDPISGHDNLYWYRRVMGKEIKFLLHFVKESKQDESGMPNNRFLAERTGGTYSTLKVQPAELEDSGVYFCASSQDSIRGNTIYFGEGSWLTVV.

This clonotype was seen ten or more times. V usage is TRBV4-1 and J usage is TRBJ2-3, with 9 positions matching TRBD1. Germline CDR1 and CDR2: MGHRA and YSYEKL. The CDR3 extends over 21 amino acids. Unmatched junction bases numbered 21, after V lost 4 bases and J lost 1 base. The CDR3 reads CASSPTVGRQGERGRTDTQYF. The DNA for the CDR3 is TGCGCCAGCAGCCCCACAGTCGGAAGACAGGGGGAAAGGGGGCGCACAGATACGCAGTATTTT.

This clonotype has a count of ten or more. The V gene is TRBV6-5, the J gene TRBJ1-2; D unresolved. CDR1 is MNHEY and CDR2 is SVGAGI in the germline V gene. The CDR3 contains 16 residues. Trimming pared 2 bases from V and 4 bases from J, leaving 17 bases between. The CDR3 nucleotides are TGTGCCAGCAGTTACCGTCTGGCGGGTGAACCCTATGGCTACACCTTC. Amino acids: CASSYRLAGEPYGYTF.

In its sample, this clonotype was seen many times. The chain has TRBV7-2 and TRBJ1-2, with TRBD1 identical over 10 bases. Germline trimming cut 5 bases from V and 8 bases from J; bases unmatched to any gene: 11. From germline, CDR1 is SGHTA and CDR2 FQGNSA. The CDR3 consists of 15 residues. DNA of the CDR3: TGTGCCAGCAGCCCTCCGACCGGGACAGGGGACGGCTACACCTTC. Encoded protein: CASSPPTGTGDGYTF.

This clonotype was seen a handful of times. The rearrangement links TRBV6-5 to TRBJ2-7; D might be TRBD2 (5 bases). CDR1 is MNHEY and CDR2 is SVGAGI in the germline V gene. With 2 bases removed from V and 7 bases from J, the gap between germline ends came to 15 bases. CDR3 length: 14 residues. The chain's CDR3 is CASSYGRARDEQYF. DNA of the CDR3: TGTGCCAGCAGTTACGGCCGGGCTCGGGATGAGCAGTACTTC.

There are many counts of this clonotype. This chain joins TRBV11-2 and TRBJ1-1; 9 nucleotides line up with TRBD1. The length of the CDR3 is 13 residues. V was clipped by 5 bases and J by 6 bases; unmatched bases: 4. Germline V gene lookup returns CDR1 SGHAT and CDR2 FQNNGV. CDR3 nucleotide sequence: TGTGCCAGCAGCGAAACAGGGGGCTCTGAAGCTTTCTTT. This encodes CASSETGGSEAFF.

In its sample, this clonotype was seen many times. The V and J genes are TRBV2 and TRBJ2-3; D is unresolved. The CDR3 is made up of 11 amino acids. Deletions cut 7 bases from V and 8 bases from J, with 10 bases between. Per germline, CDR1 SNHLY and CDR2 FYNNEI. Here the CDR3 DNA reads TGTGCCAGCACCGGAGTGGGTACGCAGTATTTT. Amino acid sequence: CASTGVGTQYF. The full variable domain, with the rest looked up from reference TRBV2 and TRBJ2-3, is EPEVTQTPSHQVTQMGQEVILRCVPISNHLYFYWYRQILGQKVEFLVSFYNNEISEKSEIFDDQFSVERPDGSNFTLKIRSTKLEDSAMYFCASTGVGTQYFGPGTRLTVL.

V is TRBV19 and J is TRBJ2-6; D is ambiguous. Germline V lookup: CDR1 LNHDA, CDR2 SQIVND (reference sequence). Trimming pared 7 bases from V and 0 bases from J, leaving 4 bases between. The CDR3 is 13 residues long. CDR3 sequence: CASTDSGANVLTF. CDR3 bases: TGTGCCAGTACCGACTCTGGGGCCAACGTCCTGACTTTC.

This clonotype occurred a few times. The chain has TRBV6-2 or TRBV6-3 and TRBJ2-7; D is possibly TRBD2 (5 bases). The germline V gene encodes CDR1 MNHEY and CDR2 SVGEGT. V was pared by 6 bases and J by 3 bases, with 12 bases between. This CDR3 comprises 13 residues. CDR3 nucleotide sequence: TGTGCCAGCAGCCTCGTCCGGGACTACGAGCAGTACTTC. This encodes CASSLVRDYEQYF.

This clonotype occurred many times. The chain employs TRBV3-1 and TRBJ1-5; the D gene is possibly TRBD1 (6 bases). Germline assignment: CDR1 LGHDT and CDR2 YNNKEL (reference sequence). The CDR3 covers 18 residues. V lost 3 bases, J lost 4 bases, and 22 bases lay in between. The CDR3 bases are TGTGCCAGCAGCCAGATTCAACAGGGAAGTGGACTTAATCAGCCCCAGCATTTT. It translates to CASSQIQQGSGLNQPQHF.

This clonotype was picked up many times. The DNA of the CDR3 is TGCGCCAGCCAAGGCGGGGGACTTTACGAGCAGTACTTC. Translated: CASQGGGLYEQYF. The V and J genes are TRBV5-1 and TRBJ2-7; 7 bases map to TRBD2. CDR3 size: 13 residues. Trimming removed 7 bases from V and 4 bases from J; junction bases left unmatched: 8. From germline, CDR1 is SGHRS and CDR2 YFSETQ.

The chain combines TRBV5-1 with TRBJ2-1; D possibly uses TRBD1 or TRBD2 (5 bases each). The CDR3 contains 14 residues. Trimming cost V 4 bases and J 8 bases, with 16 bases left between them. From germline, CDR1 is SGHRS and CDR2 YFSETQ. The CDR3 protein is CASSPGTPGHEQFF. For the CDR3, the DNA is TGCGCCAGCAGCCCAGGGACCCCGGGCCATGAGCAGTTCTTC.

This clonotype was seen only a few times. This rearrangement joins TRBV10-3 to TRBJ1-2, with 7 nucleotides matching TRBD1. Germline trimming cut 3 bases from V and 8 bases from J; bases unmatched to any gene: 12. Germline loops: CDR1 ENHRY, CDR2 SYGVKD. This CDR3 has 15 amino acids. The CDR3 spells CAISDPGQSFIGYTF. The CDR3 region has the DNA TGTGCCATCAGTGACCCGGGACAGAGCTTTATAGGCTACACCTTC.

This clonotype has ten or more counts. The chain uses TRBV28 and TRBJ2-6; 8 nucleotides align to TRBD1. This CDR3 has 18 amino acids. Germline CDR1 and CDR2: MDHEN and SYDVKM. V dropped 5 bases and J dropped 4; count of bases not matched to a gene: 13. The CDR3 sequence is CASSQRWQGARGANVLTF. CDR3 in DNA: TGTGCCAGCAGTCAAAGGTGGCAGGGGGCGCGAGGGGCCAACGTCCTGACTTTC.

This clonotype was detected a few times. The rearrangement joins TRBV6-2 or TRBV6-3 to TRBJ2-3, with 8 bases identical to TRBD2. Looked up from germline, CDR1 is MNHEY and CDR2 is SVGEGT. V shed 2 bases and J 0 bases; nucleotides not matched to a gene: 10. The CDR3 is 18 amino acids. CDR3 sequence (DNA): TGTGCCAGCAGTTACGACCCACTAGCGGCTCTGAGCACAGATACGCAGTATTTT. This translates into CASSYDPLAALSTDTQYF.

This clonotype was seen a handful of times. The chain employs TRBV2 and TRBJ1-5; 9 nucleotides align to TRBD1. Germline trimming cut 10 bases from V and 7 bases from J; bases unmatched to any gene: 11. Germline CDR1 SNHLY, CDR2 FYNNEI. The CDR3 consists of 14 residues. In nucleotides, the CDR3 is TGTGCCACCAGAGCGGGGACAGGGAACCAGCCCCAGCATTTT. Residues: CATRAGTGNQPQHF.

The sample holds a few counts of this clonotype. This sequence may be a read error, since a much larger clone differs from it by one base. The CDR3 DNA follows: TGTGCCAGCAGTTACTCTACAGGGGGATACGAGCAGCACTTC. Its protein product is CASSYSTGGYEQHF. The chain carries TRBV6-5 and TRBJ2-7; the match to TRBD1 covers 8 bases. CDR3 length: 14 residues. Germline V gene lookup returns CDR1 MNHEY and CDR2 SVGAGI.

This clonotype has ten or more counts. The chain combines TRBV5-1 with TRBJ2-3, with 9 bases fitting TRBD1. The CDR3 covers 16 residues. Trimming at V came to 0 bases and at J to 0 bases, leaving 2 bases not matched to a gene. Per germline, CDR1 SGHRS and CDR2 YFSETQ. The CDR3 bases are TGCGCCAGCAGCTTGGGGACAGGGGCTAGCACAGATACGCAGTATTTT. Its protein is CASSLGTGASTDTQYF.

This clonotype was seen many times. V and J are TRBV28 and TRBJ2-5; D ambiguous. Germline V gene sequence: CDR1 MDHEN, CDR2 SYDVKM. The ends were cut back, 4 bases at V and 3 bases at J, with 12 bases in the middle. The CDR3 has 14 residues. The CDR3 spells CASSSPTVEETQYF. CDR3 DNA: TGTGCCAGCAGTTCCCCAACGGTGGAAGAGACCCAGTACTTC.

This clonotype was seen at least ten times. The V gene is TRBV7-2, the J gene TRBJ2-3, with 7 bases fitting TRBD2. V lost 6 bases, J lost 2 bases, and 2 bases stayed unmatched. The CDR3 runs 13 residues. Per germline, CDR1 SGHTA and CDR2 FQGNSA. CDR3 DNA: TGTGCCAGCAGTCGGGGGGACACAGATACGCAGTATTTT. It encodes CASSRGDTDTQYF.

This clonotype was seen ten or more times. V is TRBV5-1 and J is TRBJ1-1; unclear D gene. This CDR3 contains 14 residues. Looked up from germline, CDR1 is SGHRS and CDR2 is YFSETQ. V was shortened by 4 bases and J by 4 bases, with 14 bases between the two germline ends. CDR3 nucleotides: TGCGCCAGCAGCCCGACGGTCCGCGGCACTGAAGCTTTCTTT. Protein: CASSPTVRGTEAFF.

This clonotype was seen ten or more times. The chain combines TRBV12-3 or TRBV12-4 with TRBJ2-7, with D perhaps being TRBD1 or TRBD2 (5 bases each). This CDR3 is 14 amino acids long. Trimming removed 3 bases from V and 3 bases from J, with 12 bases in between. As DNA, the CDR3 is TGTGCCAGCAGTTTCCCGGGACCAAACTACGAGCAGTACTTC. This sequence encodes CASSFPGPNYEQYF.

The sample holds many counts of this clonotype. The V gene is TRBV7-9, the J gene TRBJ2-1; 10 nucleotides line up with TRBD2. V trimming: 1 base; J trimming: 9 bases; junction bases outside the gene matches: 9. The CDR3 runs to 16 residues. Germline CDR1 and CDR2: SEHNR and FQNEAQ (reference sequence). The CDR3 coding sequence is TGTGCCAGCAGCTTAGGAGGCCTAGCGGGAGAGATTGAGCAGTTCTTC. The encoded protein is CASSLGGLAGEIEQFF.

The J gene is TRBJ2-4, the V gene TRBV3-1; 8 bases map to TRBD1. The CDR3 is made up of 17 amino acids. Looked up from germline, CDR1 is LGHDT and CDR2 is YNNKEL (reference sequence). The V segment lost 1 base and the J segment 2 bases; nucleotides outside the gene matches: 7. CDR3 nucleotides: TGTGCCAGCAGCCAAGCCTCAGGGGGCAGGACCAAAAACATTCAGTACTTC. Its translation is CASSQASGGRTKNIQYF.

This clonotype was counted at least ten times. This chain uses TRBV7-9 with TRBJ2-1; 7 bases line up with TRBD2. The V gene end was trimmed by 5 bases and the J gene end by 3 bases; junction bases not matched to a gene: 16. Germline V gives CDR1 SEHNR, CDR2 FQNEAQ (reference sequence). This CDR3 comprises 18 residues. The CDR3 coding sequence is TGTGCCAGCAGCACGCCTCCCTCGGGGCGGGACTACTACAATGAGCAGTTCTTC. Amino acids: CASSTPPSGRDYYNEQFF.

This clonotype came up a few times. The chain employs TRBV4-1 and TRBJ2-2; TRBD1 agrees at 11 bases. The CDR3 has 16 residues. Germline assignment: CDR1 MGHRA and CDR2 YSYEKL. After removal of 0 bases from V and 6 bases from J, the junction contained 3 bases not matched to a gene. As DNA, the CDR3 is TGCGCCAGCAGCCAAGAAAAGGACAGGGGGCCCGGGGAGCTGTTTTTT. This sequence encodes CASSQEKDRGPGELFF.